This T cell receptor beta chain was captured by sequencing in a study of T cells in Graves' hyperthyroidism and ophthalmopathy. No progression to ophthalmopathy during 18 months of follow-up defined stable disease. Subjects aged 18 to 65 presented with newly diagnosed hyperthyroidism of less than 2 months' duration. Cells are PBMCs isolated from about 10 ml of fresh blood. Study-level findings and limits: In the blood, most expanded thyroid clonotypes above 0.001 appeared as well.

TCR beta CDR3 regions were amplified from RNA transcripts. The HTBI primer set drove a first-round RT-PCR of the TCR CDR3. TCRdb reanalysed the multiplex PCR reads using MiXCR and keeps one entry per CDR3 protein. There are more than 350,000 distinct CDR3 sequences in the sample; 14% to 15% occur only once, and about 33% lies in the top ten. As regards this clonotype: Its antigen is unidentified.

The CDR3 is made up of 13 amino acids. V was pared by 5 bases and J by 9 bases, with 16 bases between. Germline assignment: CDR1 SGHTA and CDR2 FQGTGA. The receptor was derived from a woman in her twenties or thirties with Graves' hyperthyroidism. The specimen sequenced was blood. The chain joins TRBV7-3 to TRBJ2-5; no clear D gene. Here the CDR3 DNA reads TGTGCCAGCAGCCTTGACGGCTCCTTGTCCCAGTACTTC. Its protein is CASSLDGSLSQYF.